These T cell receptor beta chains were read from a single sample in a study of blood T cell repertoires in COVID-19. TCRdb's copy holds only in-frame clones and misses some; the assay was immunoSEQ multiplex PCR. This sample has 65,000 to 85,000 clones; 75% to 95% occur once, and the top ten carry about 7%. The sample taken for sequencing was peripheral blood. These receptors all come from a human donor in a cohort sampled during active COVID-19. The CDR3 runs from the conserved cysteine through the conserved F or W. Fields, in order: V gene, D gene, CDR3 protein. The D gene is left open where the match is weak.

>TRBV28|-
CASSLVTGPSETQYF
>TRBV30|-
CAWSVGGAYRTDTQYF
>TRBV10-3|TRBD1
CAISGGGGQGYNEQFF
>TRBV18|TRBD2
CASSPPTSGGTDTQYF
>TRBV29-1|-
CSVEVSSWNTEAFF
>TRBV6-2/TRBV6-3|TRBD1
CASSSPGQGFHEQYF
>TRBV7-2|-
CASSLGQPRKGYTF
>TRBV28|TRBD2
CASSSASGALAKNIQYF
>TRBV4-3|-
CASSQDDLGETQYF
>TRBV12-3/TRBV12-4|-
CASSFGSSYGYTF
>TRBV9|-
CASSRGENTIYF
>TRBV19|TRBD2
CASSPGLAGGRAGETQYF
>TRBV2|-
CASSESPGQSTDTQYF